This T cell receptor (beta chain) was identified during a study of blood T cell repertoires in COVID-19. At the level of the study: Researchers got acute and convalescent COVID-19 samples from the United States, Italy and Spain. Nucleic acid was either cDNA or gDNA, and it came from T cells, B-cell-depleted T cells, or PBMCs.

In the study's own analysis: Amplification with reference gene primers provided the estimates of nucleated cell counts. Using immunoSEQ multiplex PCR, the repertoire was profiled, and TCRdb retains in-frame clones only, with some absent. D and trimming were read from the DNA, whereas the V and J calls and clone size are those reported in that table. The sample shows 150,000 to 200,000 clones, about 90% of them seen only once. Germline V gene lookup returns CDR1 SGHRS and CDR2 YFSETQ. This CDR3 comprises 14 residues. The junction had 7 bases not matched to a gene; V was cut back by 4 bases and J by 3 bases.

The specimen sequenced was peripheral blood. The chain links TRBV5-1 to TRBJ2-7, with 7 bases identical to TRBD1. The origin of this receptor is a man between 60 and 70 years old with active or convalescent COVID-19. The CDR3 DNA follows: TGCGCCAGCAGCCATGGGGGACAGAGCTACGAGCAGTACTTC. It encodes CASSHGGQSYEQYF.